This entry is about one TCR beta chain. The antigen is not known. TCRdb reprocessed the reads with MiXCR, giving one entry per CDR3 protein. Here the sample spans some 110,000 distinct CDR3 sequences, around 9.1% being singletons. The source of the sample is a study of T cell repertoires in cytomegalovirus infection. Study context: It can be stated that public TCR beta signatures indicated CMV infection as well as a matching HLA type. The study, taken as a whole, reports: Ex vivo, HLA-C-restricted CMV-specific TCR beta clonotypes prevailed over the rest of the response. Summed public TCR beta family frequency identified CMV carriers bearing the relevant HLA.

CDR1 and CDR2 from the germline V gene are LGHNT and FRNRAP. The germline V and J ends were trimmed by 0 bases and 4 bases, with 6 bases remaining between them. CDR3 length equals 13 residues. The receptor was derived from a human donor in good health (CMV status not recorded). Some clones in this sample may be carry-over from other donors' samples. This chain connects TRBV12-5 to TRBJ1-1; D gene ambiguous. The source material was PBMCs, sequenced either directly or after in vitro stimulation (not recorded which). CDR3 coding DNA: TGTGCTAGTGGTTTGGTGGCCTCCACTGAAGCTTTCTTT. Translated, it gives CASGLVASTEAFF. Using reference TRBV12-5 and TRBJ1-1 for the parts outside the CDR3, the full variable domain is DARVTQTPRHKVTEMGQEVTMRCQPILGHNTVFWYRQTMMQGLELLAYFRNRAPLDDSGMPKDRFSAEMPDATLATLKIQPSEPRDSAVYFCASGLVASTEAFFGQGTRLTVV.